Below are 22 T cell receptor beta chains sequenced from a single sample in a study of CD8 T cells in Susac syndrome. Random-hexamer reverse transcription was applied to roughly 0.5 to 1 ug RNA. TCRdb passed the immunoSEQ multiplex PCR reads through MiXCR, listing each CDR3 protein once. Of around 180,000 distinct CDR3 sequences listed, around 94% were seen once; the top ten hold around 0.11%. The source material was CD4+ T cells from PBMCs. The receptors were gathered from a human donor with Susac syndrome.

J is TRBJ2-2 and V is TRBV25-1; 10 bases line up with TRBD2. This CDR3 comprises 15 residues. V shed 5 bases, J shed 6 bases, and the junction held 6 bases outside the gene matches. Germline-derived CDR1 and CDR2 are MGHDK and SYGVNS. CDR3 residues: CASSTSGGGAGELFF. The CDR3 DNA follows: TGTGCCAGCAGTACGAGCGGGGGGGGCGCCGGGGAGCTGTTTTTT.

This chain connects TRBV20-1 to TRBJ2-7, with 7 bases that match TRBD2. Germline assignment: CDR1 DFQATT and CDR2 SNEGSKA (reference sequence). After removal of 4 bases from V and 7 bases from J, the junction contained 10 bases not matched to a gene. The CDR3 has 13 residues. For the CDR3, the DNA is TGCAGTGCTAAACTAGCCTCGGGGGGAGAGCAGTACTTC. It encodes CSAKLASGGEQYF.

This chain connects TRBV30 to TRBJ2-7; D is ambiguous. This CDR3 has 12 amino acids. Trimming cost V 3 bases and J 2 bases, with 8 bases left between them. Germline assignment: CDR1 GTSNPN and CDR2 SVGIG (reference sequence). The CDR3 DNA reads as TGTGCCTGGAGCCGGCAGACCTACGAGCAGTACTTC. The encoded protein is CAWSRQTYEQYF. Using reference TRBV30 and TRBJ2-7 for the parts outside the CDR3, the full variable domain is SQTIHQWPATLVQPVGSPLSLECTVEGTSNPNLYWYRQAAGRGLQLLFYSVGIGQISSEVPQNLSASRPQDRQFILSSKKLLLSDSGFYLCAWSRQTYEQYFGPGTRLTVT.

The rearrangement links TRBV20-1 to TRBJ1-1; no definite D call. V lost 1 base and J 7 bases, leaving 10 bases between the germline ends. Germline loops: CDR1 DFQATT, CDR2 SNEGSKA (reference sequence). This CDR3 contains 12 residues. The CDR3 loop is CSARVSRNEAFF. CDR3 DNA: TGCAGTGCTAGAGTTTCAAGGAATGAAGCTTTCTTT.

The chain joins TRBV7-2 to TRBJ2-3, with 8 bases that match TRBD2. The V and J ends lost 5 bases and 2 bases, in that order; junction bases with no gene match: 9. The germline CDR1 and CDR2 sequences are SGHTA and FQGNSA. CDR3 length: 16 amino acids. The CDR3 loop is CASSPRGGSSTDTQYF. CDR3 bases: TGTGCCAGCAGCCCCCGGGGGGGCTCTTCCACAGATACGCAGTATTTT. The full variable domain, its missing parts supplied by reference TRBV7-2 and TRBJ2-3, is GAGVSQSPSNKVTEKGKDVELRCDPISGHTALYWYRQSLGQGLEFLIYFQGNSAPDKSGLPSDRFSAERTGGSVSTLTIQRTQQEDSAVYLCASSPRGGSSTDTQYFGPGTRLTVL.

V usage is TRBV28 and J usage is TRBJ2-4; possible D gene TRBD1, 6 bases. Germline CDR1 reads MDHEN; CDR2 reads SYDVKM. V gave up 8 bases and J gave up 0 bases, with 17 bases separating them. The CDR3 totals 16 residues. The CDR3 DNA reads as TGTGCCAGCTCCTCTCCAGGGGAAGAAGCCAAAAACATTCAGTACTTC. It translates to CASSSPGEEAKNIQYF.

The J gene is TRBJ2-5, the V gene TRBV9, with D perhaps matching TRBD1 (6 bases). CDR3 size: 15 residues. Per germline, CDR1 SGDLS and CDR2 YYNGEE. The V end was cut by 6 bases, the J end by 1 base, with 16 bases between. For the CDR3, the DNA is TGTGCCAGCAACTACCTGGGGGCCTCCCAAGAGACCCAGTACTTC. The encoded protein is CASNYLGASQETQYF.

The chain carries TRBV12-3 or TRBV12-4 and TRBJ1-1, with D tentatively TRBD1 (6 bases). CDR3 size: 13 residues. The V end lost 6 bases, the J end lost 4 bases, and 12 bases lay between the germline ends. The CDR3 region has the DNA TGTGCCAGCAGATCCGAAGGGGGCACTGAAGCTTTCTTT. This translates into CASRSEGGTEAFF.

CDR3 region: CSIRTVNTEAFF. As DNA, the CDR3 is TGCAGCATCCGGACAGTGAACACTGAAGCTTTCTTT. The V gene is TRBV29-1, the J gene TRBJ1-1; possibly TRBD1 for D (6 bases). Germline V gene lookup returns CDR1 SQVTM and CDR2 ANQGSEA. The CDR3 consists of 12 residues. With 8 bases removed from V and 0 bases from J, the gap between germline ends came to 10 bases. Full variable domain (missing parts from reference TRBV29-1 and TRBJ1-1): SAVISQKPSRDICQRGTSLTIQCQVDSQVTMMFWYRQQPGQSLTLIATANQGSEATYESGFVIDKFPISRPNLTFSTLTVSNMSPEDSSIYLCSIRTVNTEAFFGQGTRLTVV.

J is TRBJ1-1 and V is TRBV9; TRBD1 agrees at 7 bases. V lost 4 bases, J lost 1 base, and 4 bases stayed unmatched. Germline V gene data show CDR1 as SGDLS and CDR2 as YYNGEE. The CDR3 consists of 14 residues. Here the CDR3 reads CASSIDRANTEAFF. CDR3 sequence (DNA): TGTGCCAGCAGCATAGACAGGGCGAACACTGAAGCTTTCTTT.

This chain links TRBV2 with TRBJ1-6; tentative D call: TRBD1 (6 bases). With 6 bases removed from V and 7 bases from J, the gap between germline ends came to 16 bases. The CDR3 covers 15 residues. From germline, CDR1 is SNHLY and CDR2 FYNNEI. CDR3 nucleotide sequence: TGTGCCAGCAGAATCGAGGGGGGTGCCAATTCACCCCTCCACTTT. Encoded protein: CASRIEGGANSPLHF.

This chain uses TRBV15 with TRBJ2-5; D might be TRBD1 (6 bases). V lost 6 bases to trimming and J lost 0 bases, with 14 bases between them. The germline gives CDR1 LNHNV, CDR2 YYDKDF (reference sequence). This CDR3 is 15 amino acids long. The DNA of the CDR3 is TGTGCCACCAGAAGCCGGGACACTCACCAAGAGACCCAGTACTTC. As protein: CATRSRDTHQETQYF.

The J gene is TRBJ2-1, the V gene TRBV5-4; 9 bases are a match to TRBD1. This CDR3 is built from 14 residues. CDR1 and CDR2 (germline): SGHNT, YYREEE (reference sequence). V dropped 5 bases and J dropped 5; count of bases not matched to a gene: 5. The CDR3 region has the DNA TGTGCCAGCAGACCCTGGACAGGGGACAATGAGCAGTTCTTC. Amino acids: CASRPWTGDNEQFF.

This chain connects TRBV3-1 to TRBJ1-1, with 7 bases aligning to TRBD1. Germline V CDR1 and CDR2: LGHDT, YNNKEL (reference sequence). The CDR3 runs 14 residues. After removal of 1 base from V and 3 bases from J, the junction contained 2 bases not matched to a gene. DNA of the CDR3: TGTGCCAGCAGCCAAGGACAGGGCTACACTGAAGCTTTCTTT. It is translated as CASSQGQGYTEAFF. The variable domain in full, completed from reference TRBV3-1 and TRBJ1-1, reads DTAVSQTPKYLVTQMGNDKSIKCEQNLGHDTMYWYKQDSKKFLKIMFSYNNKELIINETVPNRFSPKSPDKAHLNLHINSLELGDSAVYFCASSQGQGYTEAFFGQGTRLTVV.

The V call is TRBV19, the J call TRBJ2-7; 8 positions match TRBD2. Losses at the gene ends were 3 bases for V and 0 bases for J; bases not matched to a gene: 1. This CDR3 spans 14 amino acids. Germline-derived CDR1 and CDR2 are LNHDA and SQIVND (reference sequence). The CDR3 spells CASSISGSSYEQYF. CDR3 in DNA: TGTGCCAGTAGTATCAGCGGGAGCTCCTACGAGCAGTACTTC.

This clonotype was counted a single time. CDR3: CAWSAGETQYF. The CDR3 region has the DNA TGTGCCTGGAGTGCGGGGGAGACCCAGTACTTC. This rearrangement joins TRBV30 to TRBJ2-5, with D possibly TRBD2 on 5 matching bases. V shed 1 base and J shed 5 bases, with 5 bases lying between them. CDR1 and CDR2 (germline): GTSNPN, SVGIG (reference sequence). The CDR3 runs to 11 residues.

V usage is TRBV29-1 and J usage is TRBJ1-1; D remains ambiguous. Between the trimmed V and J ends, which lost 4 bases and 4 bases, there was a span of 16 bases. The CDR3 is made up of 14 amino acids. Germline CDR1 reads SQVTM; CDR2 reads ANQGSEA. Here the CDR3 reads CSVGLPREGTEAFF. The DNA of the CDR3 is TGCAGCGTTGGTTTACCGAGGGAGGGCACTGAAGCTTTCTTT.

This clonotype was observed once. The chain has TRBV20-1 and TRBJ2-7; D might be TRBD1 (6 bases). V gave up 4 bases and J gave up 5 bases, with 15 bases separating them. CDR1 and CDR2 from the germline V gene are DFQATT and SNEGSKA (reference sequence). The CDR3 sequence is 13 residues long. In DNA form, the CDR3 reads TGCAGTGCTACTACAGGGTTGGTCGACGAGCAGTACTTC. This translates into CSATTGLVDEQYF.

The genes are TRBV20-1 and TRBJ2-7; 7 bases line up with TRBD1. The V gene end was trimmed by 5 bases and the J gene end by 1 base; junction bases not matched to a gene: 5. This CDR3 is built from 13 residues. Germline-derived CDR1 and CDR2 are DFQATT and SNEGSKA (reference sequence). In DNA, the CDR3 is TGCAGTGCTCCGACAGGGTTGTCCTACGAGCAGTACTTC. Translating it yields CSAPTGLSYEQYF.

This clonotype was seen only once. This chain connects TRBV12-3 or TRBV12-4 to TRBJ1-5; D unclear. V lost 5 bases and J 7 bases, leaving 9 bases between the germline ends. The CDR3 has 12 residues. In DNA form, the CDR3 reads TGTGCCAGCAGTATATTGGGACAGCCCCAGCATTTT. Amino acids: CASSILGQPQHF.

This clonotype has only one observation. The genes are TRBV25-1 and TRBJ2-3; D is perhaps TRBD1 (6 bases). The CDR3 runs to 15 residues. V lost 3 bases and J 0 bases, leaving 10 bases between the germline ends. Looked up from germline, CDR1 is MGHDK and CDR2 is SYGVNS. The CDR3 region is CASSDLGQSTDTQYF. Here the CDR3 DNA reads TGTGCCAGCAGTGACCTGGGACAAAGCACAGATACGCAGTATTTT.

J is TRBJ2-5 and V is TRBV7-2, with D perhaps matching TRBD1 (6 bases). There are 14 residues in the CDR3. With 5 bases removed from V and 5 bases from J, the gap between germline ends came to 15 bases. Germline V gene data show CDR1 as SGHTA and CDR2 as FQGNSA. In DNA, the CDR3 is TGTGCCAGCAGCCCGCCAGGGGCAAGGGAGACCCAGTACTTC. This sequence encodes CASSPPGARETQYF. Full variable domain (outside the CDR3, taken from reference TRBV7-2 and TRBJ2-5): GAGVSQSPSNKVTEKGKDVELRCDPISGHTALYWYRQSLGQGLEFLIYFQGNSAPDKSGLPSDRFSAERTGGSVSTLTIQRTQQEDSAVYLCASSPPGARETQYFGPGTRLLVL.